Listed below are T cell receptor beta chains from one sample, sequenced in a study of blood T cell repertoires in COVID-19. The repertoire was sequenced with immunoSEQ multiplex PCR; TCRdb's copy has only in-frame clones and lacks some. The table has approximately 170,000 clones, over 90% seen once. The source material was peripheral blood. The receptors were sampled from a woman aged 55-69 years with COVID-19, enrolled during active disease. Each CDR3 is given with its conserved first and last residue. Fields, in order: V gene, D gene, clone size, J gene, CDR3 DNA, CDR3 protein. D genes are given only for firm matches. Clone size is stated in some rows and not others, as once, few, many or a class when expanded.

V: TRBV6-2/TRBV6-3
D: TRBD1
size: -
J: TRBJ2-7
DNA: TGTGCCAGCAGTGCACCGGGACAGGGTATCTACGAGCAGTACTTC
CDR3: CASSAPGQGIYEQYF

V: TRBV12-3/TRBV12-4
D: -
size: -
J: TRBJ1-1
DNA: TGTGCCAGCAGGAGGGAGAACACTGAAGCTTTCTTT
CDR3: CASRRENTEAFF

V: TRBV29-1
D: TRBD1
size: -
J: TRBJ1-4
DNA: TGCAGCGTTGGACAGGGGGAAGCTAATGAAAAACTGTTTTTT
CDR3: CSVGQGEANEKLFF

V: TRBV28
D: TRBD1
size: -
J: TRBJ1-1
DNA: TGTGCCAGCAGCAGAGGGGGCTGGGGAGGTTTCTTT
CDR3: CASSRGGWGGFF

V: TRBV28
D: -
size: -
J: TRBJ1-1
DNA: TGTGCCAGCACCACCCGGTCAGGGGCAGAGGAGAACACTGAAGCTTTCTTT
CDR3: CASTTRSGAEENTEAFF

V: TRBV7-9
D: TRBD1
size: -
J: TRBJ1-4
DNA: TGTGCCAGCAGCTCCCGGACAGGGGGTAATGAAAAACTGTTTTTT
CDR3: CASSSRTGGNEKLFF

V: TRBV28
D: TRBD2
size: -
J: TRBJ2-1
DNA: TGTGCCACCAGGCTTAGCGGGGGCCGTAGTGAGCAGTTCTTC
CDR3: CATRLSGGRSEQFF

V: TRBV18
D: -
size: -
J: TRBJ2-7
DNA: TGTGCCAGCTCACCACCTCAGGGTTACGAGCAGTACTTC
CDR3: CASSPPQGYEQYF

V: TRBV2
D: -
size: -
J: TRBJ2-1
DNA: TGTGCCAGCAGTGCGCCCGGGGATCGCTACAATGAGCAGTTCTTC
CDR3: CASSAPGDRYNEQFF

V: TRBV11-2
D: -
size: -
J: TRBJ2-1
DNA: TGTGCCAGCAGCTTAGATTGGAGCTCCTACAATGAGCAGTTCTTC
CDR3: CASSLDWSSYNEQFF

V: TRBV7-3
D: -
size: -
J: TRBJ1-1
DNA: TGTGCCAGCAGCTCGGGACTGTACCCAACTGAAGCTTTCTTT
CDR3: CASSSGLYPTEAFF

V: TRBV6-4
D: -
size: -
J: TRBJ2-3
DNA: TGTGCCAGCGCCGAGGGGGGGGGCACAGATACGCAGTATTTT
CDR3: CASAEGGGTDTQYF

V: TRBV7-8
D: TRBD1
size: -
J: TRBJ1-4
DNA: TGTGCCAGCAGCCTGCCGGGACAGGGGGCCGCAGGGGAAAAACTGTTTTTT
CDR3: CASSLPGQGAAGEKLFF

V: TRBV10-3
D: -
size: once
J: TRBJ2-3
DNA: TGTGCCATCAGTGAGTCACCCGTCACCCCAGTAAATACGCAGTATTTT
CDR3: CAISESPVTPVNTQYF

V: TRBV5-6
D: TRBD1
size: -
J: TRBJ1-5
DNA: TGTGCCAGCAGCTTAGGGGGCGCGGGCAATCAGCCCCAGCATTTT
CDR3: CASSLGGAGNQPQHF

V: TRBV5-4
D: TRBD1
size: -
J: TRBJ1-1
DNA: TGTGCCAGCAGCTTGGAAGGGGGCCTCCCGAACACTGAAGCTTTCTTT
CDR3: CASSLEGGLPNTEAFF

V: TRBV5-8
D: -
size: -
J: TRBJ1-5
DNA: TGTGCCAGCAGCCTCCACCGGGCCCAGCATTTT
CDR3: CASSLHRAQHF

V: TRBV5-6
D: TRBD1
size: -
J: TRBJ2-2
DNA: TGTGCCAGCAGCTTGGGACAGGGTTTGATGAGTGGTTTGTCCGGGGAGCTGTTTTTT
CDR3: CASSLGQGLMSGLSGELFF

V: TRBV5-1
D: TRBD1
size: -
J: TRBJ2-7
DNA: TGCGCCAGCAGATTGGGGACAGGGGGCTTGGACGAGCAGTACTTC
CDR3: CASRLGTGGLDEQYF

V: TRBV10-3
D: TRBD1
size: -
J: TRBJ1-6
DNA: TGTGCCATCAAAACAGGGGTTGAGTCACCCCTCCACTTT
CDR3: CAIKTGVESPLHF

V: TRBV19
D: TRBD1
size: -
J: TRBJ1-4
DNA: TGTGCCAGTAGTCCACGGGACAGGGTCAATGAAAAACTGTTTTTT
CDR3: CASSPRDRVNEKLFF

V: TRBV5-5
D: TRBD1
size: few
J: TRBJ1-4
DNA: TGTGCCAGCAGCCCCCAGACAGGGGGTAATGAAAAACTGTTTTTT
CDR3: CASSPQTGGNEKLFF

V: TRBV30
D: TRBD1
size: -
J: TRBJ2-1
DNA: TGTGCCTGGAAGGGACAGGGGTCCGATGAGCAGTTCTTC
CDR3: CAWKGQGSDEQFF

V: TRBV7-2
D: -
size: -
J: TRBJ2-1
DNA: TGTGCCAGCAGCCTTCAGGGGACGGTAACCTACAATGAGCAGTTCTTC
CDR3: CASSLQGTVTYNEQFF

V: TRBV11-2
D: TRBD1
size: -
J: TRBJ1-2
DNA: TGTGCCAGCAGCAAAGACAGGGCCGGGGGCTACACCTTC
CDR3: CASSKDRAGGYTF

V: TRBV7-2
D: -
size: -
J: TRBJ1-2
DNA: TGTGCCAGCAGCTTAGCGGATAACTCGGGGGGCTACACCTTC
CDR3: CASSLADNSGGYTF

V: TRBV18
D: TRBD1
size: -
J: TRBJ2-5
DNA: TGTGCCAGCTCCCCTAGACAGGGTCAAGAGACCCAGTACTTC
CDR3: CASSPRQGQETQYF

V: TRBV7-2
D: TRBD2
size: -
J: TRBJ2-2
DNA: TGTGCCAGCAGCTTTTCTGGGGGGGCGAACACCGGGGAGCTGTTTTTT
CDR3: CASSFSGGANTGELFF

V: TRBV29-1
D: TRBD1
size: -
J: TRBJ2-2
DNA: TGCAGCGCCAAATTCGGCGGGTGGGCAGGGGGTCCCGCCGGGGAGCTGTTTTTT
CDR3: CSAKFGGWAGGPAGELFF

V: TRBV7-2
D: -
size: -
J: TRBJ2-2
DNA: TGTGCCAGCAGCTTAGGTGTCTCCGCCGGGGAGCTGTTTTTT
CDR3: CASSLGVSAGELFF

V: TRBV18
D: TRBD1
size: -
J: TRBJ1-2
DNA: TGTGCCAGCTCACCACTACTTACAGGGGGGTCGGTCCACTATGGCTACACCTTC
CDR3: CASSPLLTGGSVHYGYTF

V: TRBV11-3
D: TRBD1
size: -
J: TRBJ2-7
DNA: TGTGCCAGCAGCGCGGGACAGGGGATCCACGAGCAGTACTTC
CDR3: CASSAGQGIHEQYF

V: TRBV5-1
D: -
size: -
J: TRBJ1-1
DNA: TGCGCCAGCAGCTTGCAGGACATGAACACTGAAGCTTTCTTT
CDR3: CASSLQDMNTEAFF

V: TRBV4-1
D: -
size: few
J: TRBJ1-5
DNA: TGCGCCAGCAGCCAAGTAAACTTCATAGGGAGGGGCAATCAGCCCCAGCATTTT
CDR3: CASSQVNFIGRGNQPQHF

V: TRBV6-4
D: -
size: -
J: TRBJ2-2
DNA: TGTGCCAGCAGTGACGAGGTTAGGAGGGAGCTGTTTTTT
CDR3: CASSDEVRRELFF

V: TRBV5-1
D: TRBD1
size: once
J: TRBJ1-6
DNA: TGCGCCAGCAGCCCCCAGGGGGTCCAGATGGCCCCTGGTTCACCCCTCCACTTT
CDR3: CASSPQGVQMAPGSPLHF

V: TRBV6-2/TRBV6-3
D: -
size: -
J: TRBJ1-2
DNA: TGTGCCAGCAGTTACGGGGTAGCGGATGGCTACACCTTC
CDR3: CASSYGVADGYTF

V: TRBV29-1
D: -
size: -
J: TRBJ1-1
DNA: TGCAGCGTTGTAACCCCCAGGGTGGGAACTGAAGCTTTCTTT
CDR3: CSVVTPRVGTEAFF

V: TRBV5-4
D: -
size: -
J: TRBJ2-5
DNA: TGTGCCAGCAGCTTGGCCTTAGAGGAGACCCAGTACTTC
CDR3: CASSLALEETQYF

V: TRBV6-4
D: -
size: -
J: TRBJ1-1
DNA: TGTGCCACTTTCCCCCCGCGGGGCGGCGCTGAAGCTTTCTTT
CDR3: CATFPPRGGAEAFF

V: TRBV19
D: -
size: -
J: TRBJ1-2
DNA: TGTGCCAGTAGCCTCCTCCCCCCCAACTATGGCTACACCTTC
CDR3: CASSLLPPNYGYTF

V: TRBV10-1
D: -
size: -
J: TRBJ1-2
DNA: TGCGCCAGTCGCCAACCGGACAGCCCCTATGGCTACACCTTC
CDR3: CASRQPDSPYGYTF

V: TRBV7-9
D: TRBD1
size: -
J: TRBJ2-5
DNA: TGTGCCAGCAGCTTCGGCGGGACAGGGTGGGAGACCCAGTACTTC
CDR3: CASSFGGTGWETQYF

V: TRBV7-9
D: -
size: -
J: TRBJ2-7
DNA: TGTGCCAGCAGCTGGGGACTTCGCTCCTACGAGCAGTACTTC
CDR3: CASSWGLRSYEQYF

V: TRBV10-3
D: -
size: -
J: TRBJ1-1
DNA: TGTGCCATCAGTTCTGACAGACTGAACACTGAAGCTTTCTTT
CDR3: CAISSDRLNTEAFF

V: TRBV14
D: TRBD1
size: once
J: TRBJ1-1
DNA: TGTGCCAGCAGCCCCGGACAGGTTTTAAACACTGAAGCTTTCTTT
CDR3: CASSPGQVLNTEAFF

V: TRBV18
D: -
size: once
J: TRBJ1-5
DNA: TGTGCCAGCTCACAGGGACATTATAGCAATCAGCCCCAGCATTTT
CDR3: CASSQGHYSNQPQHF

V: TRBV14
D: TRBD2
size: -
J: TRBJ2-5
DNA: TGTGCCAGCAGCCAAGACCTAGCGGGGGTTCAAGAGACCCAGTACTTC
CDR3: CASSQDLAGVQETQYF

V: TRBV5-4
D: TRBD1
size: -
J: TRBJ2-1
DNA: TGTGCCAGCAGCACCGACAGGGCTTACTACAATGAGCAGTTCTTC
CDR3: CASSTDRAYYNEQFF